The 23 T cell receptor beta chains below come from one sample, sequenced in a study of a mutant IDH1 vaccine in newly diagnosed glioma. Time point described: baseline, week 1 (first vaccination visit). Indicated treatment: pre-vaccination baseline after standard-of-care therapy. Clones were sequenced by immunoSEQ multiplex PCR, and TCRdb holds only the in-frame ones, with some missing. The table records tens of thousands of clones, approximately 91% of them present only once. The sample was PBMCs, taken from a glioma patient treated with radiotherapy, temozolomide or both. The receptor set was obtained from a man in his fifties or sixties with glioma.

This clone is a singleton in its sample. The chain links TRBV29-1 to TRBJ1-2, with 7 bases aligning to TRBD1. Unmatched junction bases numbered 5, after V lost 6 bases and J lost 4 bases. The CDR3 is 12 amino acids. Germline-derived CDR1 and CDR2 are SQVTM and ANQGSEA. The CDR3 sequence: CSVPGDSYGYTF. CDR3 in DNA: TGCAGCGTCCCAGGGGACAGCTATGGCTACACCTTC.

The V and J genes are TRBV4-3 and TRBJ2-3, with D possibly matching TRBD1 (5 bases). The CDR3 runs 16 residues. V was shortened by 1 base and J by 2 bases, with 13 bases between the two germline ends. The germline V gene encodes CDR1 LGHNA and CDR2 YSLEER. CDR3 region: CASSQVRAGSTDTQYF. The CDR3 region has the DNA TGCGCCAGCAGCCAAGTAAGGGCAGGGTCCACAGATACGCAGTATTTT.

There are a few counts of this clone. DNA for the CDR3: TGCGCCAGCAGCCAACAGGTAGCTAACTATGGCTACACCTTC. It codes for CASSQQVANYGYTF. The V gene is TRBV4-1, the J gene TRBJ1-2; D remains ambiguous. CDR1 is MGHRA, CDR2 YSYEKL, per germline. V gave up 2 bases and J gave up 0 bases, with 7 bases separating them. The CDR3 totals 14 residues.

This clone was seen more than once but under ten times. This sequence joins TRBV4-2 and TRBJ1-2; no clear D gene. V lost 0 bases and J 6 bases, leaving 11 bases between the germline ends. The CDR3 has 14 amino acids. CDR1 and CDR2 from the germline V gene are LGHNA and YNFKEQ. The CDR3 DNA reads as TGTGCCAGCAGCCAAGATCCGGACCGCGATGGCTACACCTTC. It is translated as CASSQDPDRDGYTF.

This clone was recorded only once. The V and J genes are TRBV4-3 and TRBJ2-3; D may be TRBD2 (6 bases). Germline lookup yields CDR1 LGHNA and CDR2 YSLEER. The length of the CDR3 is 14 residues. Trimming left V 3 bases short and J 0 bases short, with 7 bases between. The CDR3 sequence: CASSQSGSTDTQYF. CDR3 sequence (DNA): TGCGCCAGCAGCCAGAGCGGGAGCACAGATACGCAGTATTTT.

This clone was observed once. The chain combines TRBV28 with TRBJ2-7, with no clear D. CDR1 MDHEN and CDR2 SYDVKM come from the germline V gene. The CDR3 is 14 residues long. Between the trimmed V and J ends, which lost 8 bases and 2 bases, there was a span of 16 bases. The CDR3 spells CASGRLEVPYEQYF. For the CDR3, the DNA is TGTGCCAGCGGGCGGTTGGAAGTTCCCTACGAGCAGTACTTC.

The chain has TRBV9 and TRBJ2-3, with TRBD2 identical over 8 bases. The CDR3 runs to 16 residues. The ends lost 0 bases at V and 1 base at J; junction bases unmatched: 4. From germline, CDR1 is SGDLS and CDR2 YYNGEE. The CDR3 DNA follows: TGTGCCAGCAGCGTAGGGAGTAGCGGGGGCACAGATACGCAGTATTTT. It encodes CASSVGSSGGTDTQYF.

This clone was observed a few times. V and J are TRBV19 and TRBJ2-3; 11 nucleotides agree with TRBD2. CDR1 and CDR2 (germline): LNHDA, SQIVND (reference sequence). CDR3 size: 17 residues. V lost 3 bases and J lost 0; bases outside the gene matches: 5. In DNA, the CDR3 is TGTGCCAGTAGTATTCGGGGGACTAGCGGTAGCACAGATACGCAGTATTTT. It specifies CASSIRGTSGSTDTQYF. Filled out from reference TRBV19 and TRBJ2-3, the complete variable domain reads DGGITQSPKYLFRKEGQNVTLSCEQNLNHDAMYWYRQDPGQGLRLIYYSQIVNDFQKGDIAEGYSVSREKKESFPLTVTSAQKNPTAFYLCASSIRGTSGSTDTQYFGPGTRLTVL.

This clone was detected only once. The chain is built from TRBV9 and TRBJ2-5; weak D call: TRBD1 (5 bases). The CDR3 has 15 amino acids. CDR1 and CDR2 from the germline V gene are SGDLS and YYNGEE. Trimming shortened V by 2 bases and J by 5 bases, and 16 bases separated the two germline ends. DNA of the CDR3: TGTGCCAGCAGCGTCGGTCCAGGGTCGGGTGAGACCCAGTACTTC. This codes for CASSVGPGSGETQYF.

The CDR3 bases are TGTGCCAGCAGCCCGACTAGCTGGGGCTACGAGCAGTACTTC. Its translation: CASSPTSWGYEQYF. This chain connects TRBV7-2 to TRBJ2-7; 7 bases align to TRBD2. Germline trimming cut 5 bases from V and 3 bases from J; bases unmatched to any gene: 7. CDR1 is SGHTA and CDR2 is FQGNSA in the germline V gene. The CDR3 runs 14 residues. The full variable domain, its missing parts supplied by reference TRBV7-2 and TRBJ2-7, is GAGVSQSPSNKVTEKGKDVELRCDPISGHTALYWYRQSLGQGLEFLIYFQGNSAPDKSGLPSDRFSAERTGGSVSTLTIQRTQQEDSAVYLCASSPTSWGYEQYFGPGTRLTVT.

V usage is TRBV9 and J usage is TRBJ2-2; 13 bases agree with TRBD2. After removal of 0 bases from V and 2 bases from J, the junction contained 7 bases not matched to a gene. CDR3 length equals 19 residues. Germline V lookup: CDR1 SGDLS, CDR2 YYNGEE. The CDR3 sequence: CASSVATGLAGPNTGELFF. CDR3 in DNA: TGTGCCAGCAGCGTAGCTACGGGACTAGCGGGACCTAACACCGGGGAGCTGTTTTTT.

The chain recombines TRBV21-1 with TRBJ2-5; the tabulated D call, TRBD2, remains unverified against the DNA. TRBV21-1 is annotated as a pseudogene. The CDR3 spans 21 residues. CDR3: CASSFRGQLAGGRVIGETQYF. The CDR3 DNA is TGTGCCAGCAGCTTCCGGGGACAGCTAGCGGGAGGACGGGTGATAGGAGAGACCCAGTACTTC.

The chain links TRBV5-1 to TRBJ2-6; TRBD2 matches at 7 bases. Germline V CDR1 and CDR2: SGHRS, YFSETQ. Trimming removed 0 bases from V and 3 bases from J; junction bases left unmatched: 15. This CDR3 has 20 amino acids. The CDR3 loop reads CASSLERGRVAVRGANVLTF. CDR3 nucleotides: TGCGCCAGCAGCTTGGAAAGAGGGAGGGTTGCTGTTCGTGGGGCCAACGTCCTGACTTTC.

This clone was seen a few times. The chain couples TRBV28 to TRBJ2-3; D may match TRBD1 or TRBD2 (6 bases each). V dropped 6 bases and J dropped 1 base, with 14 bases sitting between them. The CDR3 is 15 residues long. Per the germline V gene, CDR1 is MDHEN and CDR2 is SYDVKM. Here the CDR3 DNA reads TGTGCCAGCAGCTTTAGGGGGGTCGGCACAGATACGCAGTATTTT. Translating it yields CASSFRGVGTDTQYF. Full variable domain (remainder filled in from reference TRBV28 and TRBJ2-3): DVKVTQSSRYLVKRTGEKVFLECVQDMDHENMFWYRQDPGLGLRLIYFSYDVKMKEKGDIPEGYSVSREKKERFSLILESASTNQTSMYLCASSFRGVGTDTQYFGPGTRLTVL.

This clone was observed a handful of times. The V and J genes are TRBV9 and TRBJ2-1; no firm D call. Germline CDR1 is SGDLS and CDR2 is YYNGEE. The CDR3 has 14 amino acids. The V gene lost 3 bases and the J gene lost 2 bases, with 9 bases spanning the gap. DNA of the CDR3: TGTGCCAGCAGCGCGGCTGGCCCCTACAATGAGCAGTTCTTC. It encodes CASSAAGPYNEQFF.

The chain combines TRBV19 with TRBJ1-5; D is ambiguous. From germline, CDR1 is LNHDA and CDR2 SQIVND (reference sequence). The CDR3 length is 14 residues. V gave up 3 bases and J gave up 0 bases, with 6 bases separating them. CDR3 region: CASSMGFSNQPQHF. The CDR3 DNA sequence: TGTGCCAGTAGTATGGGATTTAGCAATCAGCCCCAGCATTTT.

This chain joins TRBV6-5 and TRBJ2-7, with 10 nucleotides matching TRBD2. V shed 6 bases, J shed 0 bases, and the junction held 5 bases outside the gene matches. The CDR3 contains 15 residues. Germline V lookup: CDR1 MNHEY, CDR2 SVGAGI. This CDR3 reads CASSDTSGISYEQYF. In nucleotides, the CDR3 is TGTGCCAGCAGCGACACTAGCGGGATCTCCTACGAGCAGTACTTC.

The chain joins TRBV4-3 to TRBJ1-4; D is uncertain. Germline V gene data show CDR1 as LGHNA and CDR2 as YSLEER. The CDR3 loop spans 15 amino acids. The germline V and J ends were trimmed by 4 bases and 0 bases, with 9 bases remaining between them. CDR3 nucleotide sequence: TGCGCCAGCAGCCCCACAAGTGCAACTAATGAAAAACTGTTTTTT. It translates to CASSPTSATNEKLFF.

This chain links TRBV6-5 with TRBJ2-7; 8 bases agree with TRBD1. V was pared by 6 bases and J by 2 bases, with 9 bases of the junction left unmatched. Germline loops: CDR1 MNHEY, CDR2 SVGAGI. The CDR3 runs 15 residues. CDR3 bases: TGTGCCAGCAGCCCCGGGACAGGCCGAACCTACGAGCAGTACTTC. This encodes CASSPGTGRTYEQYF.

The V and J genes are TRBV19 and TRBJ1-1; D gene uncertain. CDR3 length: 13 amino acids. Trimming removed 5 bases at V and 3 bases at J, with 10 bases between. The germline V gene has CDR1 LNHDA and CDR2 SQIVND (reference sequence). The CDR3 loop is CASSVREHTEAFF. CDR3 coding DNA: TGTGCCAGTAGTGTGAGGGAGCACACTGAAGCTTTCTTT.

This sequence joins TRBV7-9 and TRBJ1-4, with 7 bases that match TRBD1. From germline, CDR1 is SEHNR and CDR2 FQNEAQ (reference sequence). This CDR3 comprises 15 residues. Trimming cost V 7 bases and J 7 bases; bases outside gene matches: 12. The CDR3 loop reads CASTPERGRREKLFF. The CDR3 DNA sequence: TGTGCCAGCACTCCTGAGAGGGGGCGCCGTGAAAAACTGTTTTTT.

The rearrangement joins TRBV7-8 to TRBJ2-3; D possibly corresponds to TRBD2 (5 bases). V was pared by 5 bases and J by 6 bases, with 21 bases between. Germline loops: CDR1 SGHVS, CDR2 FQNEAQ. The CDR3 sequence is 16 residues long. As DNA, the CDR3 is TGTGCCAGCAGCCCACAGACTAACCTACGCGGGGATACGCAGTATTTT. This sequence encodes CASSPQTNLRGDTQYF.

This chain joins TRBV5-4 and TRBJ2-2, with D uncertain. CDR1 is SGHNT, CDR2 YYREEE, per germline (reference sequence). The CDR3 is 15 amino acids. V was shortened by 0 bases and J by 1 base, with 7 bases between the two germline ends. This CDR3 reads CASSLAPENTGELFF. As DNA, the CDR3 is TGTGCCAGCAGCTTGGCCCCGGAGAACACCGGGGAGCTGTTTTTT.